Listed below are T cell receptor beta chains from one sample, sequenced in a study of technical replicates of blood from a handful of donors. Profiling relied on immunoSEQ multiplex PCR, and the TCRdb table lists in-frame clones only, not all of them. This repertoire shows tens of thousands of clones, around 97% found once; its top ten account for 0.22%. The sequenced material came from T cells isolated from PBMCs. The receptor set was obtained from a human donor in good health. The CDR3 runs from the conserved cysteine through the conserved F or W.

CDR3 length,J gene,V gene,CDR3 protein
16,TRBJ1-3,TRBV11-2,CASSWTPGGSGNTIYF
16,TRBJ2-5,TRBV5-4,CASSPARGIDGETQYF
14,TRBJ1-4,TRBV6-5,CASSLRDPREKLFF
14,TRBJ1-5,TRBV28,CASSAPTHNQPQHF
16,TRBJ2-5,TRBV7-8,CASSQGLAGTWGTQYF
17,TRBJ1-4,TRBV4-1,CASSQEVFKTGQEKLFF
13,TRBJ2-1,TRBV7-2,CASSPGVANEQFF
15,TRBJ2-3,TRBV4-1,CASSQVAGVTDTQYF
14,TRBJ2-2,TRBV6-6,CASSSPSGPGELFF
15,TRBJ2-2,TRBV19,CASGRQGQNTGELFF
15,TRBJ1-1,TRBV5-8,CASSERGTGTWVAFF
15,TRBJ2-7,TRBV19,CASNAVDRGTHEQYF
13,TRBJ1-2,TRBV7-9,CASSLTGTYGYTF
12,TRBJ2-7,TRBV27,CASSSGQGPIRF
14,TRBJ2-7,TRBV6-5,CASKGQRNHYEQYF
14,TRBJ1-2,TRBV25-1,CASSDRGVGYGYTF
15,TRBJ2-5,TRBV5-4,CASSLSGSTQETQYF
13,TRBJ1-1,TRBV11-2,CASSLQGATEAFF
18,TRBJ2-3,TRBV27,CASSLLREGLGGTDTQYF
13,TRBJ2-1,TRBV10-1,CASSEQLVAEQFF
14,TRBJ2-1,TRBV18,CASSPVDTYNEQFF
17,TRBJ2-1,TRBV7-9,CASSPKGGTGNYNEQFF
13,TRBJ1-2,TRBV27,CASSATGDYGYTF
14,TRBJ1-4,TRBV28,CASSFGTGDEKLFF
16,TRBJ2-1,TRBV28,CASSLGLAGVKNEQFF
13,TRBJ2-4,TRBV4-1,CASSRQGANIQYF
19,TRBJ2-6,TRBV9,CASSVVSVPPPSGANVLTF
12,TRBJ2-7,TRBV28,CASSLVGAEQYF